Below are 30 T cell receptor beta chains sequenced from a single sample in a study of regulatory T cells in long-lasting Graves disease (dated by TCRdb to the early 2020s). Library preparation employed multiplex PCR. The instrument given in TCRdb is Illumina HiSeq 4000. To build TCR beta libraries, CDR3 regions were amplified by Arm-PCR using iRepertoire HTBI primers. Clones were called with MiXCR by TCRdb after fastp trimmed the public reads at Q25, and only in-frame beta chains were retained. CDR3 protein sequences are deduplicated, and each keeps its most common genes and DNA. The sample records around 250,000 distinct CDR3 sequences, around 20% of which are singletons. Roughly 23% of the sample comes from the top ten. Reading the label with the study, this specimen's time point is: newly diagnosed GD, antithyroid drugs for less than 3 months. For both TCR sequencing and RNA sequencing, RNA was extracted from PBMCs in TRIzol.

The source material was peripheral blood mononuclear cells (PBMCs), sampled at new diagnosis, from a patient treated with antithyroid drugs. The source is a female donor with Graves disease.

In this sample, this clonotype turned up a few times. This chain connects TRBV12-3 or TRBV12-4 to TRBJ2-1; TRBD2 matches at 9 bases. The CDR3 sequence is 15 residues long. V lost 6 bases to trimming and J lost 8 bases; unmatched junction nucleotides: 11. The CDR3 loop reads CASSQGLAGKYEQFF. DNA of the CDR3: TGTGCCAGCAGCCAAGGGCTAGCGGGAAAGTATGAGCAGTTCTTC.

This clonotype has ten or more counts. This chain links TRBV2 with TRBJ1-4; 7 positions agree with TRBD1. This CDR3 comprises 14 residues. Germline lookup yields CDR1 SNHLY and CDR2 FYNNEI. V trimming: 4 bases; J trimming: 7 bases; junction bases outside the gene matches: 6. The CDR3 loop is CASSAHRGSEKLFF. The CDR3 nucleotides read TGTGCCAGCAGTGCCCACAGGGGAAGTGAAAAACTGTTTTTT.

The genes are TRBV27 and TRBJ2-7; D call uncertain. CDR1 MNHEY and CDR2 SMNVEV come from the germline V gene (reference sequence). This CDR3 is built from 16 residues. The V end lost 5 bases, the J end lost 0 bases, and 17 bases lay between the germline ends. The CDR3 sequence is CASSPISETSSYEQYF. The CDR3, as DNA: TGTGCCAGCAGTCCCATATCAGAGACCAGCTCCTACGAGCAGTACTTC.

This clonotype was counted at least ten times. This chain connects TRBV27 to TRBJ1-3, with D tentatively TRBD1 (5 bases). Germline CDR1 MNHEY, CDR2 SMNVEV (reference sequence). The V end was cut by 2 bases, the J end by 3 bases, with 8 bases between. There are 14 residues in the CDR3. The CDR3 nucleotides are TGTGCCAGCAGTTTACGGGGGAATGGAAACACCATATATTTT. This encodes CASSLRGNGNTIYF.

Only a few counts were recorded for this clonotype. The rearrangement joins TRBV7-9 to TRBJ1-1; D remains ambiguous. The CDR3 is made up of 15 amino acids. The germline V gene encodes CDR1 SEHNR and CDR2 FQNEAQ (reference sequence). Deletions cut 1 base from V and 0 bases from J, with 9 bases between. The CDR3 sequence is CASSLVEFMNTEAFF. The DNA for the CDR3 is TGTGCCAGCAGCTTAGTCGAATTTATGAACACTGAAGCTTTCTTT.

This clonotype was counted ten times or more. The genes are TRBV6-1 and TRBJ1-4, with 7 bases lining up with TRBD1. V shed 3 bases and J 6 bases; nucleotides not matched to a gene: 7. The germline V gene encodes CDR1 MNHNS and CDR2 SASEGT. The CDR3 is 15 amino acids. The CDR3 region is CASSDAGTVDEKLFF. The CDR3 DNA reads as TGTGCCAGCAGTGACGCTGGGACAGTTGATGAAAAACTGTTTTTT.

This clonotype was seen at least ten times. This chain uses TRBV20-1 with TRBJ1-2; D possibly corresponds to TRBD1 (6 bases). Between the trimmed V and J ends, which lost 3 bases and 4 bases, there was a span of 18 bases. Germline CDR1 DFQATT, CDR2 SNEGSKA (reference sequence). The CDR3 is made up of 15 amino acids. The CDR3 loop reads CSARSPVTGPYGYTF. DNA of the CDR3: TGCAGTGCTAGGTCCCCGGTTACAGGGCCCTATGGCTACACCTTC.

This clonotype was seen many times. The chain combines TRBV6-1 with TRBJ1-1; tentatively, D is TRBD1 (5 bases). The CDR3 is 14 amino acids. V lost 6 bases and J 4 bases, leaving 15 bases between the germline ends. Germline lookup yields CDR1 MNHNS and CDR2 SASEGT. CDR3 coding DNA: TGTGCCAGCAGCCGAGACAGAGCTTCCACTGAAGCTTTCTTT. The encoded protein is CASSRDRASTEAFF.

This clonotype was detected ten times or more. The rearrangement uses TRBV5-4 and TRBJ1-2, with D perhaps matching TRBD1 (6 bases). From germline, CDR1 is SGHNT and CDR2 YYREEE (reference sequence). The V end was cut by 2 bases, the J end by 8 bases, with 19 bases between. The CDR3 has 15 residues. CDR3 DNA sequence: TGTGCCAGCAGCTTACCGGATACAGGGTTTCGAGGCTACACCTTC. Translation gives CASSLPDTGFRGYTF.

This clonotype was detected many times. J is TRBJ2-5 and V is TRBV5-1; the D gene could be TRBD1 or TRBD2 (7 bases each). Germline V lookup: CDR1 SGHRS, CDR2 YFSETQ. There are 15 residues in the CDR3. The V end was cut by 1 base, the J end by 5 bases, with 15 bases between. CDR3 residues: CASSLSAGGEETQYF. Written as DNA, the CDR3 is TGCGCCAGCAGCTTGTCCGCAGGGGGGGAGGAGACCCAGTACTTC. The variable domain in full, with the rest retrieved from reference TRBV5-1 and TRBJ2-5, is KAGVTQTPRYLIKTRGQQVTLSCSPISGHRSVSWYQQTPGQGLQFLFEYFSETQRNKGNFPGRFSGRQFSNSRSEMNVSTLELGDSALYLCASSLSAGGEETQYFGPGTRLLVL.

There are many counts of this clonotype. The chain employs TRBV6-1 and TRBJ2-7; the match to TRBD1 covers 8 bases. The CDR3 contains 15 residues. Per germline, CDR1 MNHNS and CDR2 SASEGT. Trimming cost V 6 bases and J 2 bases; bases outside gene matches: 9. The DNA for the CDR3 is TGTGCCAGCAGAACCTCGGACAGGGCCCCCTACGAGCAGTACTTC. This translates into CASRTSDRAPYEQYF.

The gene calls are TRBV20-1 and TRBJ1-2, with 7 bases lining up with TRBD1. CDR1 DFQATT and CDR2 SNEGSKA come from the germline V gene (reference sequence). V dropped 4 bases and J dropped 0; count of bases not matched to a gene: 5. The CDR3 loop spans 14 amino acids. Here the CDR3 DNA reads TGCAGTGCTATGACAGGGATATCTAACTATGGCTACACCTTC. This sequence encodes CSAMTGISNYGYTF.

This clonotype was counted ten times or more. This sequence joins TRBV12-3 or TRBV12-4 and TRBJ1-1; possibly TRBD1 for D (6 bases). The CDR3 loop spans 13 amino acids. The V end was cut by 6 bases, the J end by 1 base, with 9 bases between. This chain's CDR3 is CASRAGQNTEAFF. CDR3 DNA sequence: TGTGCCAGCAGAGCGGGACAGAACACTGAAGCTTTCTTT.

This clonotype appeared many times. The chain is built from TRBV19 and TRBJ2-2, with a tentative D call TRBD2 (7 bases). The CDR3 sequence is 15 residues long. Germline V CDR1 and CDR2: LNHDA, SQIVND (reference sequence). The germline V and J ends were trimmed by 6 bases and 4 bases, with 15 bases remaining between them. The CDR3 here is CASSEGGVPTGELFF. CDR3 nucleotides: TGTGCCAGTAGCGAAGGGGGGGTACCCACCGGGGAGCTGTTTTTT.

The chain links TRBV20-1 to TRBJ2-7; 7 bases map to TRBD2. CDR3 length: 16 residues. CDR1 DFQATT and CDR2 SNEGSKA come from the germline V gene (reference sequence). The junction had 17 bases not matched to a gene; V was cut back by 3 bases and J by 6 bases. The CDR3 DNA reads TGCAGTGCTAGGAACTCTTATTGGGGGAGGGCCCCCGAGCAGTACTTC. Residues: CSARNSYWGRAPEQYF.

This clonotype has a handful of counts. The J gene is TRBJ2-3, the V gene TRBV9, with a weak D call TRBD1 (6 bases). The CDR3 loop spans 15 amino acids. Germline CDR1 is SGDLS and CDR2 is YYNGEE. V was clipped by 4 bases and J by 0 bases, with 12 bases between them. In nucleotides, the CDR3 is TGTGCCAGCAGCCCAGACAGGTCCAGCACAGATACGCAGTATTTT. Protein: CASSPDRSSTDTQYF.

This clonotype was observed many times. CDR3 DNA: TGTGCCTGGATCATCCCGGGGAGACTACGCTACACCTTC. Encoded protein: CAWIIPGRLRYTF. The chain joins TRBV30 to TRBJ1-2; D is undetermined. The germline V gene has CDR1 GTSNPN and CDR2 SVGIG (reference sequence). V was shortened by 4 bases and J by 9 bases, with 18 bases between the two germline ends. This CDR3 spans 13 amino acids.

This clonotype has a count of ten or more. The chain recombines TRBV11-3 with TRBJ2-1; D not certain. V was cut by 1 base and J by 3 bases, with 13 bases left in between. This CDR3 region has 16 residues. Germline V lookup: CDR1 SGHNT, CDR2 YENEEA. The CDR3 DNA follows: TGTGCCAGCAGCTTAGGTGGACGGGCCGTCTACAATGAGCAGTTCTTC. It codes for CASSLGGRAVYNEQFF.

This clonotype was counted many times. This chain connects TRBV18 to TRBJ2-2; TRBD2 aligns across 10 bases. CDR3 length: 15 amino acids. CDR1 and CDR2 from the germline V gene are KGHSH and LQKENI. With 3 bases clipped from V and 5 bases from J, the junction kept 3 bases outside the gene matches. This CDR3 reads CASSPLAGETGELFF. CDR3 sequence (DNA): TGTGCCAGCTCACCCCTAGCGGGAGAAACCGGGGAGCTGTTTTTT.

To note about this clonotype: Since a far larger clone is one base different, this is likely a read error. The rearrangement links TRBV18 to TRBJ2-3; 8 bases match TRBD1. Germline V gene sequence: CDR1 KGHSH, CDR2 LQKENI. This CDR3 is 15 amino acids long. The CDR3: CASSLDRVGYTEASF. DNA for the CDR3: TGTGCCAGCTCCCTGGACAGGGTTGGGTACACTGAAGCTTCCTTT. The full variable domain, completed using reference TRBV18 and TRBJ2-3, is NAGVMQNPRHLVRRRGQEARLRCSPMKGHSHVYWYRQLPEEGLKFMVYLQKENIIDESGMPKERFSAEFPKEGPSILRIQQVVRGDSAAYFCASSLDRVGYTEASFGPGTRLTVL.

This clonotype has just a few counts. CDR3 coding DNA: TGTGCCAGTACCTACACGCGGGACAATGAAAAACTGTTTTTT. Protein: CASTYTRDNEKLFF. V and J are TRBV19 and TRBJ1-4, with a weak D call TRBD1 (5 bases). The germline V and J ends were trimmed by 7 bases and 5 bases, with 14 bases remaining between them. CDR3 size: 14 residues. Germline lookup yields CDR1 LNHDA and CDR2 SQIVND (reference sequence).

This clonotype was seen repeatedly, ten times or more. V usage is TRBV20-1 and J usage is TRBJ1-2, with D hard to call. V lost 0 bases and J 6 bases, leaving 14 bases between the germline ends. In germline, CDR1 is DFQATT, CDR2 SNEGSKA (reference sequence). The CDR3 has 14 residues. CDR3 coding DNA: TGCAGTGCTAGAGATCGGGGAGGGTCGGATGGCTACACCTTC. Protein sequence: CSARDRGGSDGYTF.

The V gene is TRBV4-3, the J gene TRBJ2-6; D uncertain. CDR1 LGHNA and CDR2 YSLEER come from the germline V gene. V lost 0 bases to trimming and J lost 0 bases, with 9 bases between them. The CDR3 has 17 amino acids. As DNA, the CDR3 is TGCGCCAGCAGCCAAGAAATTTATAGCTCTGGGGCCAACGTCCTGACTTTC. This gives the protein CASSQEIYSSGANVLTF.

The V gene is TRBV2, the J gene TRBJ2-1; TRBD2 matches at 7 bases. The ends lost 11 bases at V and 4 bases at J; junction bases unmatched: 2. The CDR3 has 11 amino acids. Per germline, CDR1 SNHLY and CDR2 FYNNEI. The DNA for the CDR3 is TGTGCCGGGGGGGGGTACAATGAGCAGTTCTTC. Translating it yields CAGGGYNEQFF.

This clonotype was counted many times. The rearrangement joins TRBV7-2 to TRBJ1-2; 8 bases map to TRBD1. Germline trimming cut 3 bases from V and 4 bases from J; bases unmatched to any gene: 7. Germline lookup yields CDR1 SGHTA and CDR2 FQGNSA. CDR3 length: 15 residues. Here the CDR3 DNA reads TGTGCCAGCAGCTTCCGGGACAGGCGCCTCTATGGCTACACCTTC. Its translation: CASSFRDRRLYGYTF.

Turning to this clonotype: It is likely a read error: a sequence one base away is far more abundant. V and J are TRBV11-2 and TRBJ2-5, with 9 bases fitting TRBD2. J lost 11 bases, V lost 2 bases, and 12 bases had no gene match. CDR1 is SGHAT, CDR2 FQNNGV, per germline. The CDR3 has 15 amino acids. The CDR3 DNA follows: TGTGCCAGCAGCTTATGGGGCGGGAGGGCCAATGAGCAGTACTTC. It codes for CASSLWGGRANEQYF. The complete variable domain, with remaining parts taken from reference TRBV11-2 and TRBJ2-5, reads EAGVAQSPRYKIIEKRQSVAFWCNPISGHATLYWYQQILGQGPKLLIQFQNNGVVDDSQLPKDRFSAERLKGVDSTLKIQPAKLEDSAVYLCASSLWGGRANEQYFGPGTRLLVL.

This clonotype was recorded many times. The chain employs TRBV24-1 and TRBJ1-2, with D uncertain. This CDR3 has 13 amino acids. V dropped 3 bases and J dropped 4 bases, with 8 bases sitting between them. Looked up from germline, CDR1 is KGHDR and CDR2 is SFDVKD. Here the CDR3 reads CATSDQESYGYTF. In nucleotides, the CDR3 is TGTGCCACCAGTGATCAGGAGTCCTATGGCTACACCTTC.

This clonotype was found many times. The V call is TRBV7-2, the J call TRBJ1-2; D call uncertain. The CDR3 loop spans 14 amino acids. Germline CDR1 and CDR2: SGHTA and FQGNSA. V lost 5 bases to trimming and J lost 5 bases, with 15 bases between them. The CDR3 spells CASSPRTDLYGYTF. CDR3 DNA: TGTGCCAGCAGCCCCAGGACGGATTTATATGGCTACACCTTC.

This chain uses TRBV12-3 or TRBV12-4 with TRBJ1-2; D unresolved. There are 13 residues in the CDR3. With 1 base removed from V and 8 bases from J, the gap between germline ends came to 11 bases. This chain's CDR3 is CASSLEGSDGYTF. In nucleotides, the CDR3 is TGTGCCAGCAGTTTAGAGGGCTCAGACGGCTACACCTTC.

This clonotype was recorded at least ten times. A read error may produce the germline difference seen at one junction end. The V call is TRBV11-2, the J call TRBJ1-2, with D possibly TRBD1 on 5 matching bases. CDR1 and CDR2 from the germline V gene are SGHAT and FQNNGV. The CDR3 sequence is 15 residues long. The CDR3 DNA sequence: TGCGCCAGCAGCCATCAAGGAGAGGGGCCCTATGGCTACACCTTC. This gives the protein CASSHQGEGPYGYTF.